These 15 T cell receptor beta chains originate from one sample sequenced in a study of T cells in Graves' hyperthyroidism and ophthalmopathy. RNA transcripts gave rise to amplified TCR beta CDR3 regions. TCR CDR3 regions were first amplified by RT-PCR with HTBI primers. MiXCR, applied by TCRdb to the multiplex PCR reads, yields one record per CDR3 protein. The profile shows around 300,000 distinct CDR3 sequences, around 15% of them singletons. Sample: blood. The receptors were sampled from a woman aged 40 to 50 with Graves' ophthalmopathy.

A few counts support this clonotype. A much larger clone lies one base from this, so it may be a read error. The rearrangement uses TRBV20-1 and TRBJ1-5; D gene unclear. CDR1 is DFQATT, CDR2 SNEGSKA, per germline (reference sequence). The CDR3 extends over 12 amino acids. CDR3 sequence reads: CSAKYSDQPQHF. The CDR3 region has the DNA TGCAGTGCTAAGTATAGCGATCAGCCCCAGCATTTT.

The V and J genes are TRBV7-6 and TRBJ2-1; TRBD2 agrees at 9 bases. V lost 5 bases, J lost 6 bases, and 8 bases stayed unmatched. Germline V gene sequence: CDR1 SGHVS, CDR2 FNYEAQ. The CDR3 runs to 15 residues. CDR3 nucleotides: TGTGCCAGCAGCCCTGGGACTAGCCCCTTCAATGAGCAGTTCTTC. Protein product: CASSPGTSPFNEQFF.

In its sample, this clonotype was seen a few times. This chain joins TRBV12-3 or TRBV12-4 and TRBJ1-3; 7 bases match TRBD1. Trimming took 4 bases from V and 8 from J; bases not matched to a gene: 11. The CDR3 is 15 residues long. The CDR3: CASSSPLDRSDTIYF. The CDR3 nucleotides are TGTGCCAGCAGTTCCCCCTTGGACAGGTCGGACACCATATATTTT.

This clonotype came up many times. This sequence joins TRBV12-3 or TRBV12-4 and TRBJ2-5; possible D gene TRBD1, 6 bases. The CDR3 consists of 16 residues. Trimming pared 6 bases from V and 4 bases from J, leaving 21 bases between. The CDR3: CASRPTDRREPETQYF. The CDR3 nucleotides are TGTGCCAGCAGGCCAACCGACAGGCGAGAACCAGAGACCCAGTACTTC.

There are a few counts of this clonotype. The V gene is TRBV29-1, the J gene TRBJ1-2; 7 nucleotides line up with TRBD1. The CDR3 runs to 14 residues. Unmatched junction bases numbered 10, after V lost 4 bases and J lost 5 bases. The germline V gene has CDR1 SQVTM and CDR2 ANQGSEA. CDR3 coding DNA: TGCAGCGTTGTACGTCAGGGGGGAGGGTATGGCTACACCTTC. It translates to CSVVRQGGGYGYTF.

This clonotype was observed at least ten times. V gene TRBV9 combines with J gene TRBJ2-7; D is possibly TRBD2 (5 bases). This CDR3 has 15 residues. With 0 bases removed from V and 0 bases from J, the gap between germline ends came to 10 bases. Germline V gene sequence: CDR1 SGDLS, CDR2 YYNGEE. This CDR3 reads CASSVGTGSSYEQYF. The CDR3 DNA reads TGTGCCAGCAGCGTAGGAACGGGGAGCTCCTACGAGCAGTACTTC.

At least ten counts were recorded for this clonotype. The chain is built from TRBV6-1 and TRBJ2-1; D ambiguous. The CDR3 covers 12 residues. Deletions cut 7 bases from V and 4 bases from J, with 8 bases between. Germline V gene sequence: CDR1 MNHNS, CDR2 SASEGT. Written as DNA, the CDR3 is TGTGCCAGCAATCATAGGTACAATGAGCAGTTCTTC. Translating gives CASNHRYNEQFF.

The table lists this clonotype with many counts. The chain couples TRBV11-3 to TRBJ1-1; D is possibly TRBD1 (5 bases). The V end lost 6 bases, the J end lost 5 bases, and 10 bases lay between the germline ends. Germline assignment: CDR1 SGHNT and CDR2 YENEEA. The length of the CDR3 is 12 residues. CDR3 residues: CASRSWGTEAFF. The CDR3 bases are TGTGCCAGCAGATCATGGGGGACTGAAGCTTTCTTT.

This clonotype was detected many times. V usage is TRBV10-2 and J usage is TRBJ1-2, with D maybe TRBD1 (5 bases). The CDR3 covers 13 residues. Trimming took 5 bases from V and 4 from J, leaving 11 bases between them. Looked up from germline, CDR1 is WSHSY and CDR2 is SAAADI. The CDR3 protein is CASSRGVGYGYTF. In DNA, the CDR3 is TGCGCCAGCAGTAGGGGTGTGGGCTATGGCTACACCTTC.

This clonotype was recorded at least ten times. V and J are TRBV28 and TRBJ2-7, with a possible D match to TRBD2 (6 bases). Germline CDR1 and CDR2: MDHEN and SYDVKM. V lost 3 bases to trimming and J lost 6 bases, with 12 bases between them. CDR3 size: 13 residues. The chain's CDR3 is CASSLPGVGEQYF. The CDR3 DNA sequence: TGTGCCAGCAGTTTGCCGGGAGTAGGCGAGCAGTACTTC.

This clonotype was recorded many times. This chain links TRBV7-9 with TRBJ2-5; D is ambiguous. The CDR3 is made up of 12 amino acids. Germline-derived CDR1 and CDR2 are SEHNR and FQNEAQ (reference sequence). V was trimmed by 9 bases and J by 4 bases, leaving 12 bases between them. In nucleotides, the CDR3 is TGTGCCAGTACTGAGGTCGTAGAGACCCAGTACTTC. It encodes CASTEVVETQYF. The whole variable domain, remainder taken from reference TRBV7-9 and TRBJ2-5, is DTGVSQNPRHKITKRGQNVTFRCDPISEHNRLYWYRQTLGQGPEFLTYFQNEAQLEKSRLLSDRFSAERPKGSFSTLEIQRTEQGDSAMYLCASTEVVETQYFGPGTRLLVL.

The V and J genes are TRBV5-1 and TRBJ2-3, with TRBD2 matching over 13 bases. This CDR3 is built from 18 residues. CDR1 is SGHRS and CDR2 is YFSETQ in the germline V gene. The J segment lost 0 bases and the V segment lost 0 bases, leaving 4 bases of the junction unmatched. The CDR3 reads CASSLGGLAGASTDTQYF. The CDR3 nucleotides read TGCGCCAGCAGCTTGGGCGGACTAGCGGGGGCGAGCACAGATACGCAGTATTTT. Full variable domain (rest looked up from reference TRBV5-1 and TRBJ2-3): KAGVTQTPRYLIKTRGQQVTLSCSPISGHRSVSWYQQTPGQGLQFLFEYFSETQRNKGNFPGRFSGRQFSNSRSEMNVSTLELGDSALYLCASSLGGLAGASTDTQYFGPGTRLTVL.

This clonotype has a count of ten or more. The chain links TRBV28 to TRBJ2-2; the D gene is possibly TRBD2 (6 bases). This CDR3 region has 16 residues. V lost 5 bases to trimming and J lost 1 base, with 14 bases between them. The V gene's germline CDR1 is MDHEN and CDR2 SYDVKM. The CDR3 spells CASSALSGQNTGELFF. The CDR3 bases are TGTGCCAGCAGTGCCCTCAGCGGGCAGAACACCGGGGAGCTGTTTTTT. The variable domain in full, with the rest retrieved from reference TRBV28 and TRBJ2-2, is DVKVTQSSRYLVKRTGEKVFLECVQDMDHENMFWYRQDPGLGLRLIYFSYDVKMKEKGDIPEGYSVSREKKERFSLILESASTNQTSMYLCASSALSGQNTGELFFGEGSRLTVL.

This clonotype was counted at least ten times. V is TRBV15 and J is TRBJ2-7; 8 bases agree with TRBD2. Germline assignment: CDR1 LNHNV and CDR2 YYDKDF (reference sequence). Losses at the gene ends were 0 bases for V and 1 base for J; bases not matched to a gene: 2. The CDR3 has 15 residues. CDR3 loop: CATSREREGSYEQYF. As DNA, the CDR3 is TGTGCCACCAGCAGAGAACGGGAGGGTTCCTACGAGCAGTACTTC.

This chain joins TRBV5-1 and TRBJ1-1; 10 positions match TRBD1. From germline, CDR1 is SGHRS and CDR2 YFSETQ. The CDR3 contains 15 residues. V shed 0 bases and J 7 bases; nucleotides not matched to a gene: 6. CDR3 in DNA: TGCGCCAGCAGCTTGGCGACAGGGGGCCGGAATGAAGCTTTCTTT. It encodes CASSLATGGRNEAFF.